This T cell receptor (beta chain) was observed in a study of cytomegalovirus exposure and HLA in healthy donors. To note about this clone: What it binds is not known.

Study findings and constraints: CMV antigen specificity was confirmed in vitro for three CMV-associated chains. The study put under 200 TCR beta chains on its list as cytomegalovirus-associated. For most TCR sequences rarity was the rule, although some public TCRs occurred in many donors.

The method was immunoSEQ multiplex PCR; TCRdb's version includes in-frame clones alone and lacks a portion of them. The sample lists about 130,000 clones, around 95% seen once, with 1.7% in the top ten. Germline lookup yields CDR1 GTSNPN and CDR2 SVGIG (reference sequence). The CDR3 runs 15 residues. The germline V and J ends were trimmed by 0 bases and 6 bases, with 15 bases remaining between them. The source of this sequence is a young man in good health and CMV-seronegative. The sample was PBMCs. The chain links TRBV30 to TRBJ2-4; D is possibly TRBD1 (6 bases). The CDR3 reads CAWSVSEGVRNIQYF. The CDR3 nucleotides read TGTGCCTGGAGTGTAAGTGAGGGGGTAAGAAACATTCAGTACTTC.